This T cell receptor (beta chain) was recorded in a study of T cell responses to AZD1222 COVID-19 vaccine. Study context: Combined were second doses at about 4 or about 12 weeks.

Concerning this clone itself: No antigen is known for it.

Sequenced by immunoSEQ multiplex PCR; TCRdb stores in-frame clones only, minus some. The table shows about 120,000 clones, with about 90% occurring only once. Whole-study results and caveats: Just 5 to 7 AZD1222 recipients were seropositive at baseline. Dominant at 160-218 and 743-854, vaccine-associated CD4 TCRs also spanned spike. Possibly, clonal diversity was underestimated; donors were largely white British and included more females.

With 2 bases removed from V and 8 bases from J, the gap between germline ends came to 18 bases. Germline CDR1 and CDR2: LNHNV and YYDKDF (reference sequence). The CDR3 is made up of 15 amino acids. This sample comprised peripheral blood, obtained on day 0 of AZD1222 vaccination. The chain carries TRBV15 and TRBJ1-2; a possible D gene is TRBD1 (6 bases). This receptor was obtained from an adult in good health. The CDR3, as DNA: TGTGCCACCAGCAGATGGAGAACGGGGGCACAAGGCTACACCTTC. Its translation: CATSRWRTGAQGYTF.